Following are 26 T cell receptor beta chains from one sample sequenced in a study of blood T cell repertoires in COVID-19. Sequenced by immunoSEQ multiplex PCR; TCRdb stores in-frame clones only, minus some. The top ten hold about 0.89% of the sample, which has 300,000 to 500,000 clones, approximately 87% seen once. Sequenced sample: PBMCs or T cells enriched from blood (not recorded which). The source of these receptors is a woman in her 30s with acute COVID-19.

This chain uses TRBV6-5 with TRBJ2-7; possibly TRBD2 for D (5 bases). This CDR3 is 14 amino acids long. Trimming left V 8 bases short and J 5 bases short, with 19 bases between. Germline V gene sequence: CDR1 MNHEY, CDR2 SVGAGI. The CDR3 loop reads CASAASGKENEQYF. The CDR3 DNA reads as TGTGCCAGCGCCGCCTCGGGGAAGGAAAACGAGCAGTACTTC.

This clone came up a few times. The chain has TRBV24-1 and TRBJ2-3; TRBD2 agrees at 7 bases. Germline loops: CDR1 KGHDR, CDR2 SFDVKD. The V and J ends lost 9 bases and 1 base, in that order; junction bases with no gene match: 9. The CDR3 is 15 residues long. The CDR3 reads CATGRGESGTDTQYF. DNA of the CDR3: TGTGCCACCGGGAGGGGCGAGAGTGGCACAGATACGCAGTATTTT.

This rearrangement joins TRBV11-2 to TRBJ2-3; the match to TRBD2 covers 7 bases. The junction had 7 bases not matched to a gene; V was cut back by 5 bases and J by 2 bases. The CDR3 is 15 amino acids. CDR1 SGHAT and CDR2 FQNNGV come from the germline V gene. The CDR3 loop reads CASSRRGLFTDTQYF. CDR3 DNA: TGTGCCAGCAGCCGGCGGGGACTATTCACAGATACGCAGTATTTT.

V and J are TRBV2 and TRBJ2-2, with D perhaps matching TRBD2 (6 bases). The V end lost 7 bases, the J end lost 1 base, and 10 bases lay between the germline ends. This CDR3 is built from 14 residues. CDR1 SNHLY and CDR2 FYNNEI come from the germline V gene. DNA of the CDR3: TGTGCCAGCACGGGAGTCGAGAACACCGGGGAGCTGTTTTTT. This sequence encodes CASTGVENTGELFF.

The V gene is TRBV4-3, the J gene TRBJ1-6, with D tentatively TRBD1 (5 bases). The CDR3 length is 14 residues. Trimming shortened V by 2 bases and J by 9 bases, and 11 bases separated the two germline ends. Germline values: CDR1 LGHNA, CDR2 YSLEER. This CDR3 is CASSQWGGGSPLHF. The CDR3 nucleotides are TGCGCCAGCAGCCAATGGGGCGGTGGTTCACCCCTCCACTTT.

Only a few counts were recorded for this clone. The chain recombines TRBV4-2 with TRBJ2-7; D may be TRBD2 (6 bases). CDR1 and CDR2 from the germline V gene are LGHNA and YNFKEQ. V lost 1 base, J lost 2 bases, and 15 bases lay in between. The CDR3 length is 16 residues. The CDR3 is CASSQGAGPYTYEQYF. The DNA of the CDR3 is TGTGCCAGCAGCCAAGGCGCGGGACCGTATACCTACGAGCAGTACTTC.

Only one count was recorded for this clone. The chain couples TRBV18 to TRBJ1-1, with D unclear. CDR3 length equals 14 residues. Germline assignment: CDR1 KGHSH and CDR2 LQKENI. V lost 3 bases and J 1 base, leaving 9 bases between the germline ends. CDR3 sequence: CASSPVAANTEAFF. Here the CDR3 DNA reads TGTGCCAGCTCACCCGTAGCAGCGAACACTGAAGCTTTCTTT.

The rearrangement uses TRBV7-9 and TRBJ1-6; 8 bases agree with TRBD1. With 3 bases clipped from V and 8 bases from J, the junction kept 9 bases outside the gene matches. This CDR3 has 16 amino acids. The germline V gene has CDR1 SEHNR and CDR2 FQNEAQ (reference sequence). CDR3 DNA: TGTGCCAGCAGCTTCCGACAGGGGCTCACGGATTCACCCCTCCACTTT. Translated, it gives CASSFRQGLTDSPLHF. The variable domain in full, completed from reference TRBV7-9 and TRBJ1-6, reads DTGVSQNPRHKITKRGQNVTFRCDPISEHNRLYWYRQTLGQGPEFLTYFQNEAQLEKSRLLSDRFSAERPKGSFSTLEIQRTEQGDSAMYLCASSFRQGLTDSPLHFGNGTRLTVT.

The chain has TRBV10-2 and TRBJ2-1, with TRBD2 matching over 14 bases. From germline, CDR1 is WSHSY and CDR2 SAAADI. The CDR3 contains 15 residues. Trimming took 8 bases from V and 8 from J; bases not matched to a gene: 8. The CDR3 sequence is CASRKTSGGAYEQFF. CDR3 sequence (DNA): TGCGCCAGCCGGAAGACTAGCGGGGGGGCATATGAGCAGTTCTTC.

V usage is TRBV4-2 and J usage is TRBJ1-1; D is unclear. The CDR3 extends over 12 amino acids. Germline values: CDR1 LGHNA, CDR2 YNFKEQ. Trimming took 8 bases from V and 0 from J, leaving 7 bases between them. CDR3 sequence (DNA): TGTGCCAGCCGGAGGATGAACACTGAAGCTTTCTTT. Protein: CASRRMNTEAFF.

The chain employs TRBV2 and TRBJ2-1; D call uncertain. This CDR3 comprises 12 residues. Germline CDR1 reads SNHLY; CDR2 reads FYNNEI. With 5 bases removed from V and 2 bases from J, the gap between germline ends came to 4 bases. The CDR3 sequence: CASSYAYNEQFF. The CDR3, as DNA: TGTGCCAGCAGTTATGCCTACAATGAGCAGTTCTTC.

The rearrangement uses TRBV10-3 and TRBJ2-1; 15 positions agree with TRBD2. V lost 3 bases, J lost 0 bases, and 3 bases stayed unmatched. The CDR3 is made up of 18 amino acids. The germline gives CDR1 ENHRY, CDR2 SYGVKD. Here the CDR3 reads CAISDRGLAGGSYNEQFF. The CDR3 bases are TGTGCCATCAGTGACCGGGGACTAGCGGGAGGCTCCTACAATGAGCAGTTCTTC.

This chain uses TRBV14 with TRBJ2-7; 9 bases agree with TRBD1. The CDR3 runs 14 residues. V lost 4 bases to trimming and J lost 3 bases; unmatched junction nucleotides: 4. Germline CDR1 reads SGHDN; CDR2 reads FVKESK. The CDR3 region has the DNA TGTGCCAGCAGCCTGGGGACAGGGTTCTACGAGCAGTACTTC. This encodes CASSLGTGFYEQYF.

This rearrangement joins TRBV5-1 to TRBJ1-3, with TRBD1 as a possible D gene (5 bases). The CDR3 has 18 residues. The V and J ends lost 3 bases and 1 base respectively, with 20 bases between them. From germline, CDR1 is SGHRS and CDR2 YFSETQ. The CDR3 spells CASSSRAKEGVSGNTIYF. CDR3 DNA sequence: TGCGCCAGCAGCTCCCGGGCCAAAGAAGGGGTTTCTGGAAACACCATATATTTT.

The chain uses TRBV30 and TRBJ2-7; TRBD1 matches 8 bases. The CDR3 loop spans 14 amino acids. V dropped 2 bases and J dropped 3; count of bases not matched to a gene: 6. The germline V gene has CDR1 GTSNPN and CDR2 SVGIG (reference sequence). Written as DNA, the CDR3 is TGTGCCTGGAGTAAGGGACAGGCCTACTACGAGCAGTACTTC. Translation: CAWSKGQAYYEQYF.

This clone was seen just once. The chain employs TRBV9 and TRBJ2-6; D is undetermined. Germline V CDR1 and CDR2: SGDLS, YYNGEE. The CDR3 totals 18 residues. V was pared by 0 bases and J by 2 bases, with 15 bases between. CDR3 region: CASSVVSRPVAGANVLTF. The CDR3 DNA follows: TGTGCCAGCAGCGTAGTTTCCCGCCCAGTCGCTGGGGCCAACGTCCTGACTTTC. Based on the CDR3 plus reference TRBV9 and TRBJ2-6, the full variable domain is DSGVTQTPKHLITATGQRVTLRCSPRSGDLSVYWYQQSLDQGLQFLIQYYNGEERAKGNILERFSAQQFPDLHSELNLSSLELGDSALYFCASSVVSRPVAGANVLTFGAGSRLTVL.

The chain combines TRBV24-1 with TRBJ1-5; TRBD1 aligns across 7 bases. The V gene's germline CDR1 is KGHDR and CDR2 SFDVKD. CDR3 length: 16 amino acids. The V segment lost 5 bases and the J segment 1 base; nucleotides outside the gene matches: 7. For the CDR3, the DNA is TGTGCCACCAGTGCCCATACAGGGGTGAGCAATCAGCCCCAGCATTTT. This codes for CATSAHTGVSNQPQHF.

V usage is TRBV27 and J usage is TRBJ2-3; TRBD2 matches 12 bases. The trim removed 2 bases at V and 6 bases at J, leaving 6 bases unmatched. From germline, CDR1 is MNHEY and CDR2 SMNVEV (reference sequence). The CDR3 consists of 16 residues. In nucleotides, the CDR3 is TGTGCCAGCAGTTTACTAGCGGGGGGGCCAAGGGATACGCAGTATTTT. Translation gives CASSLLAGGPRDTQYF.

This clone appeared a single time. The gene calls are TRBV24-1 and TRBJ2-7; 8 nucleotides agree with TRBD1. Germline CDR1 KGHDR, CDR2 SFDVKD. The trim removed 9 bases at V and 4 bases at J, leaving 4 bases unmatched. The CDR3 has 12 residues. The CDR3 DNA reads TGTGCCACCTCAGGGGGCGGTTACGAGCAGTACTTC. Residues: CATSGGGYEQYF.

The J gene is TRBJ2-7, the V gene TRBV24-1, with 9 bases identical to TRBD1. V shed 2 bases, J shed 5 bases, and the junction held 9 bases outside the gene matches. Germline V CDR1 and CDR2: KGHDR, SFDVKD. The CDR3 covers 16 residues. The CDR3 region has the DNA TGTGCCACCAGTGATTCTCGCCGGGACAGGGCCGACGAGCAGTACTTC. It yields the protein CATSDSRRDRADEQYF.

CDR3 region: CASSLIRNTEAFF. CDR3 DNA: TGTGCCAGCAGCTTAATCAGGAACACTGAAGCTTTCTTT. The chain recombines TRBV7-3 with TRBJ1-1; D not certain. CDR3 size: 13 residues. Trimming removed 1 base at V and 1 base at J, with 4 bases between. Germline CDR1 and CDR2: SGHTA and FQGTGA.

This clone has more than one count but fewer than ten. The chain is built from TRBV19 and TRBJ1-2; 12 bases match TRBD1. Germline V gene sequence: CDR1 LNHDA, CDR2 SQIVND (reference sequence). V was clipped by 2 bases and J by 8 bases; unmatched bases: 6. This CDR3 spans 15 amino acids. DNA for the CDR3: TGTGCCAGTAGTATACCGGGACAGGGGGCGAGAGGCTACACCTTC. It encodes CASSIPGQGARGYTF.

This rearrangement joins TRBV2 to TRBJ2-5; 8 bases fit TRBD1. The J segment lost 5 bases and the V segment lost 6 bases, leaving 5 bases of the junction unmatched. This CDR3 region has 13 residues. CDR1 and CDR2 from the germline V gene are SNHLY and FYNNEI. The DNA of the CDR3 is TGTGCCAGCAGAGTTTCAGGGGGCGAGACCCAGTACTTC. Translation gives CASRVSGGETQYF.

The chain has TRBV5-6 and TRBJ1-2; 7 nucleotides line up with TRBD1. There are 14 residues in the CDR3. The V and J ends lost 3 bases and 7 bases, in that order; junction bases with no gene match: 9. Germline CDR1 is SGHDT and CDR2 is YYEEEE. CDR3 sequence reads: CASSWTGKAPGYTF. CDR3 DNA: TGTGCCAGCAGCTGGACAGGAAAGGCTCCTGGCTACACCTTC.

This sequence joins TRBV7-9 and TRBJ1-2, with 12 bases fitting TRBD1. The CDR3 runs to 16 residues. Losses at the gene ends were 5 bases for V and 6 bases for J; bases not matched to a gene: 10. Germline V gene sequence: CDR1 SEHNR, CDR2 FQNEAQ (reference sequence). In nucleotides, the CDR3 is TGTGCCAGCAGCCTACCAGGGACAGGGGGCAAAAATGGCTACACCTTC. As protein: CASSLPGTGGKNGYTF.

The rearrangement uses TRBV7-2 and TRBJ2-1; 11 nucleotides agree with TRBD2. V dropped 0 bases and J dropped 8; count of bases not matched to a gene: 9. The CDR3 covers 17 residues. Germline assignment: CDR1 SGHTA and CDR2 FQGNSA. CDR3 bases: TGTGCCAGCAGCTTAGCCTTTTTTAGCGGGGGGGCAGATGAGCAGTTCTTC. Protein sequence: CASSLAFFSGGADEQFF. Full variable domain (rest looked up from reference TRBV7-2 and TRBJ2-1): GAGVSQSPSNKVTEKGKDVELRCDPISGHTALYWYRQSLGQGLEFLIYFQGNSAPDKSGLPSDRFSAERTGGSVSTLTIQRTQQEDSAVYLCASSLAFFSGGADEQFFGPGTRLTVL.